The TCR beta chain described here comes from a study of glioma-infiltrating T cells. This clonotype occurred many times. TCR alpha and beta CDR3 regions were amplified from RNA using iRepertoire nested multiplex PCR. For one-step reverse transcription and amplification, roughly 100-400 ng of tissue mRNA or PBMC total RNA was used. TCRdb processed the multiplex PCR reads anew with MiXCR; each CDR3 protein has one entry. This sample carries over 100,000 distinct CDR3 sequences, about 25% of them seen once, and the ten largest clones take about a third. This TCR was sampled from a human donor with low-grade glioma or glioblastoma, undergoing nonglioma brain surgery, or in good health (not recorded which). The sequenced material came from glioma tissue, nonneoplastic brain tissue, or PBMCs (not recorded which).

The CDR3 nucleotides read TGCAGTGCTAGAAAGCAAACCAATGAGCAGTTCTTC. This encodes CSARKQTNEQFF. This sequence joins TRBV20-1 and TRBJ2-1; the D is unclear. This CDR3 is 12 amino acids long. V was pared by 2 bases and J by 6 bases, with 8 bases between. The germline gives CDR1 DFQATT, CDR2 SNEGSKA (reference sequence).